The 28 T cell receptor beta chains listed next were all sequenced from one sample in a study of blood T cells in healthy people across ages. The authors ran a second PCR of about 7 to 11 cycles using a sample-barcoded 5' primer and a J-beta primer mix. TCRdb re-called the 5' RACE reads with MiXCR, one entry per CDR3 protein. This table has roughly 930,000 distinct CDR3 sequences, around 49% appearing once. The sample comprised blood. The receptors were sampled from a man aged 30-40 years in good health.

The CDR3 nucleotides read TGTGCCAGCAGCGCGTCGGACGGCAACTATGGCTACACCTTC. Translating gives CASSASDGNYGYTF. The rearrangement links TRBV7-9 to TRBJ1-2; D is unresolved. The CDR3 covers 14 residues. V dropped 5 bases and J dropped 2 bases, with 12 bases sitting between them. Germline V gene lookup returns CDR1 SEHNR and CDR2 FQNEAQ (reference sequence).

V usage is TRBV4-3 and J usage is TRBJ2-4, with D possibly TRBD2 on 5 matching bases. Matching the DNA end better, TRBJ2-7 makes the J call doubtful. Germline V gene lookup returns CDR1 LGHNA and CDR2 YSLEER. The CDR3 sequence is 17 residues long. CDR3 in DNA: TGCGCCAGCAGCCAAGAAGAGAGCCTAGCCCGTCCCTACGAGCAGTACTTC. This sequence encodes CASSQEESLARPYEQYF.

The rearrangement links TRBV5-1 to TRBJ2-1, with a possible D match to TRBD2 (5 bases). V lost 1 base to trimming and J lost 0 bases, with 8 bases between them. The CDR3 spans 15 residues. From germline, CDR1 is SGHRS and CDR2 YFSETQ. The CDR3 bases are TGCGCCAGCAGCTTGCAGCGGAGCTCCTACAATGAGCAGTTCTTC. This translates into CASSLQRSSYNEQFF. Full variable domain (remainder filled in from reference TRBV5-1 and TRBJ2-1): KAGVTQTPRYLIKTRGQQVTLSCSPISGHRSVSWYQQTPGQGLQFLFEYFSETQRNKGNFPGRFSGRQFSNSRSEMNVSTLELGDSALYLCASSLQRSSYNEQFFGPGTRLTVL.

This clonotype was counted a few times. A much more abundant neighbour one base away suggests this may be a read error. The V gene is TRBV10-3, the J gene TRBJ2-7; TRBD1 matches 9 bases. The CDR3 is made up of 14 amino acids. J lost 7 bases, V lost 7 bases, and 11 bases had no gene match. Germline lookup yields CDR1 ENHRY and CDR2 SYGVKD. The CDR3 sequence: CAIMGQGRDNEQYF. The DNA for the CDR3 is TGTGCCATCATGGGACAGGGAAGGGACAATGAGCAGTACTTC.

The rearrangement links TRBV7-2 to TRBJ1-1; 9 bases are shared with TRBD1. From germline, CDR1 is SGHTA and CDR2 FQGNSA. V lost 1 base, J lost 0 bases, and 6 bases stayed unmatched. The length of the CDR3 is 17 residues. CDR3 region: CASSLGGTGSMNTEAFF. In nucleotides, the CDR3 is TGTGCCAGCAGCTTAGGCGGGACAGGGAGCATGAACACTGAAGCTTTCTTT.

The CDR3 reads CASSPTTAILAKNIQYF. The CDR3 DNA follows: TGTGCCAGCAGCCCGACGACAGCGATCCTAGCCAAAAACATTCAGTACTTC. V and J are TRBV12-3 or TRBV12-4 and TRBJ2-4, with D perhaps TRBD1 (5 bases). CDR3 length: 17 amino acids. The V and J ends lost 6 bases and 0 bases respectively, with 18 bases between them.

This clonotype was found once. J is TRBJ2-3 and V is TRBV5-1; D may match TRBD1 or TRBD2 (5 bases each). The germline V gene has CDR1 SGHRS and CDR2 YFSETQ. CDR3 size: 15 residues. Trimming stripped 4 bases from V and 2 bases from J, with 14 bases between. CDR3 residues: CASSPNRDATDTQYF. The CDR3 nucleotides read TGCGCCAGCAGCCCAAACCGGGACGCCACAGATACGCAGTATTTT.

The chain uses TRBV7-6 and TRBJ2-5; D may be TRBD1 or TRBD2 (5 bases each). CDR3 size: 15 residues. The germline V and J ends were trimmed by 1 base and 4 bases, with 13 bases remaining between them. Germline assignment: CDR1 SGHVS and CDR2 FNYEAQ. In nucleotides, the CDR3 is TGTGCCAGCAGCTTAGGGGGGTTACTCCTAGAGACCCAGTACTTC. Amino acid sequence: CASSLGGLLLETQYF.

The V gene is TRBV28, the J gene TRBJ2-5, with 10 positions matching TRBD1. J lost 11 bases, V lost 7 bases, and 13 bases had no gene match. Germline V gene data show CDR1 as MDHEN and CDR2 as SYDVKM. This CDR3 is built from 14 residues. The CDR3 region is CASIAGTGVTEQYF. For the CDR3, the DNA is TGTGCCAGCATCGCCGGGACAGGGGTCACAGAGCAGTACTTC.

The V and J genes are TRBV6-2 or TRBV6-3 and TRBJ2-5; a possible D gene is TRBD2 (6 bases). The DNA end is more similar to TRBJ2-7, so the J call may be wrong. This CDR3 is 13 amino acids long. Germline CDR1 is MNHEY and CDR2 is SVGEGT. The CDR3 coding sequence is TGTGCCAGCAGTTACCTCGGGGGCTACGAGCAGTACTTC. Amino acids: CASSYLGGYEQYF.

J is TRBJ1-1 and V is TRBV7-9, with 7 positions matching TRBD1. The germline CDR1 and CDR2 sequences are SEHNR and FQNEAQ (reference sequence). V gave up 5 bases and J gave up 8 bases; unmatched junction bases: 20. This CDR3 has 17 residues. CDR3 sequence reads: CASSPTGGGGAGIEAFF. CDR3 sequence (DNA): TGTGCCAGCAGCCCAACGGGCGGAGGGGGCGCAGGGATCGAAGCTTTCTTT.

V is TRBV5-6 and J is TRBJ1-6; D gene unclear. V was shortened by 2 bases and J by 4 bases, with 10 bases between the two germline ends. In germline, CDR1 is SGHDT, CDR2 YYEEEE. CDR3 size: 15 residues. The CDR3 sequence is CASSLRREYNSPLHF. In DNA form, the CDR3 reads TGTGCCAGCAGCTTAAGACGGGAGTATAATTCACCCCTCCACTTT.

This clonotype appeared a few times. J is TRBJ1-5 and V is TRBV12-3 or TRBV12-4; 7 nucleotides agree with TRBD1. CDR3 size: 14 residues. With 6 bases clipped from V and 3 bases from J, the junction kept 5 bases outside the gene matches. The DNA for the CDR3 is TGTGCCAGCAGCCGAACAGGGGTCAATCAGCCCCAGCATTTT. Amino acid sequence: CASSRTGVNQPQHF.

The chain is built from TRBV6-2 or TRBV6-3 and TRBJ2-7; D remains unclear. This CDR3 has 12 amino acids. Germline V gene lookup returns CDR1 MNHEY and CDR2 SVGEGT. V was shortened by 5 bases and J by 4 bases, with 9 bases between the two germline ends. The CDR3 DNA is TGTGCCAGCAGTCCGAGGCAGTACGAGCAGTACTTC. It is translated as CASSPRQYEQYF.

V gene TRBV24-1 combines with J gene TRBJ2-2, with D uncertain. Germline CDR1 reads KGHDR; CDR2 reads SFDVKD. Trimming took off 9 bases at V and 4 bases at J, with 5 bases between the two ends. CDR3 length equals 11 residues. Written as DNA, the CDR3 is TGTGCCACCGCATCCACCGGGGAGCTGTTTTTT. It codes for CATASTGELFF.

This clonotype appeared once. This chain links TRBV20-1 with TRBJ2-1; D is ambiguous. Germline V gene data show CDR1 as DFQATT and CDR2 as SNEGSKA (reference sequence). The V gene lost 8 bases and the J gene lost 10 bases, with 18 bases spanning the gap. This CDR3 is 12 amino acids long. CDR3 sequence reads: CSTTAPTREQFF. Written as DNA, the CDR3 is TGCAGTACTACGGCTCCGACAAGGGAGCAGTTCTTC.

The gene calls are TRBV6-2 or TRBV6-3 and TRBJ2-7; either TRBD1 or TRBD2 may supply D (5 bases each). Germline-derived CDR1 and CDR2 are MNHEY and SVGEGT. The CDR3 extends over 15 amino acids. V lost 5 bases to trimming and J lost 2 bases, with 16 bases between them. CDR3 in DNA: TGTGCCAGCAGTCAACCCGGGGCGCCGCCCTACGAGCAGTACTTC. Amino acid sequence: CASSQPGAPPYEQYF.

With regard to this clonotype: The junction and the germline gene differ at one end; a read error may be behind it. The CDR3 nucleotides are TGTGCCAGCAGTGATCTTCCGGGATACATAACAGATACGCGGTATTTT. This encodes CASSDLPGYITDTRYF. The rearrangement links TRBV2 to TRBJ2-3, with D possibly matching TRBD2 (5 bases). The length of the CDR3 is 16 residues. Per the germline V gene, CDR1 is SNHLY and CDR2 is FYNNEI.

This clonotype was seen a handful of times. The chain combines TRBV10-3 with TRBJ1-5, with TRBD1 matching 7 bases. Germline V gene lookup returns CDR1 ENHRY and CDR2 SYGVKD. Trimming took 10 bases from V and 6 from J; bases not matched to a gene: 6. This CDR3 has 12 amino acids. The CDR3: CATGTDFQPQHF. The CDR3, as DNA: TGTGCCACCGGGACAGACTTTCAGCCCCAGCATTTT.

This clonotype was seen only once. The V and J genes are TRBV6-2 or TRBV6-3 and TRBJ2-3; D gene uncertain. Trimming removed 6 bases at V and 5 bases at J, with 6 bases between. This CDR3 region has 11 residues. CDR1 and CDR2 from the germline V gene are MNHEY and SVGEGT. This chain's CDR3 is CASRIVDTQYF. The CDR3 DNA reads TGTGCCAGCAGAATCGTAGATACGCAGTATTTT.

This chain joins TRBV20-1 and TRBJ2-4; D is possibly TRBD1 (6 bases). V was cut by 8 bases and J by 1 base, with 12 bases left in between. CDR1 and CDR2 from the germline V gene are DFQATT and SNEGSKA (reference sequence). The CDR3 extends over 13 amino acids. The CDR3 region is CSPQQGAKNIQYF. The CDR3 DNA reads as TGCAGTCCACAGCAGGGGGCCAAAAACATTCAGTACTTC.

The chain couples TRBV29-1 to TRBJ1-1; D unclear. This CDR3 comprises 12 residues. Germline CDR1 and CDR2: SQVTM and ANQGSEA. Trimming left V 4 bases short and J 1 base short, with 7 bases between. Here the CDR3 DNA reads TGCAGCGTTGGCATACCGAACACTGAAGCTTTCTTT. Translation gives CSVGIPNTEAFF.

This rearrangement joins TRBV4-2 to TRBJ1-6; the D is unclear. V was cut by 1 base and J by 5 bases, with 9 bases left in between. Germline CDR1 LGHNA, CDR2 YNFKEQ. The CDR3 is made up of 15 amino acids. CDR3 in amino acids: CASSQVPADNSPLHF. The CDR3 DNA reads as TGTGCCAGCAGCCAAGTCCCAGCAGATAATTCACCCCTCCACTTT.

The gene calls are TRBV6-1 and TRBJ2-7; 7 bases fit TRBD1. The CDR3 consists of 16 residues. V shed 3 bases, J shed 4 bases, and the junction held 12 bases outside the gene matches. Germline CDR1 reads MNHNS; CDR2 reads SASEGT. Here the CDR3 reads CASSDKARQGIYEQYF. DNA for the CDR3: TGTGCCAGCAGTGATAAAGCGAGACAGGGAATTTACGAGCAGTACTTC.

The V call is TRBV29-1, the J call TRBJ2-1; 7 bases line up with TRBD2. CDR3 length equals 15 residues. Looked up from germline, CDR1 is SQVTM and CDR2 is ANQGSEA. Trimming cost V 1 base and J 3 bases; bases outside gene matches: 6. The CDR3 sequence is CSVEADGGYYNEQFF. CDR3 DNA sequence: TGCAGCGTTGAAGCCGACGGGGGGTACTACAATGAGCAGTTCTTC.

The chain employs TRBV20-1 and TRBJ2-7, with D unresolved. Trimming removed 7 bases from V and 0 bases from J, with 10 bases in between. CDR3 length: 12 amino acids. Per the germline V gene, CDR1 is DFQATT and CDR2 is SNEGSKA (reference sequence). CDR3 amino acids: CSGAGHSYEQYF. CDR3 DNA sequence: TGCAGTGGGGCCGGTCACTCCTACGAGCAGTACTTC.

The table lists this clonotype with many counts. This rearrangement joins TRBV30 to TRBJ2-7, with D maybe TRBD2 (5 bases). Trimming took off 0 bases at V and 4 bases at J, with 7 bases between the two ends. Germline V gene lookup returns CDR1 GTSNPN and CDR2 SVGIG (reference sequence). The CDR3 totals 12 residues. CDR3 residues: CAWSVRGYEQYF. The DNA of the CDR3 is TGTGCCTGGAGTGTACGGGGTTACGAGCAGTACTTC.

The chain carries TRBV20-1 and TRBJ1-4; D remains unclear. The V and J ends lost 3 bases and 8 bases respectively, with 16 bases between them. The CDR3 spans 14 residues. The germline V gene encodes CDR1 DFQATT and CDR2 SNEGSKA (reference sequence). The CDR3 sequence: CSASPGPEEEKLFF. For the CDR3, the DNA is TGCAGTGCTAGCCCCGGACCCGAGGAAGAAAAACTGTTTTTT.